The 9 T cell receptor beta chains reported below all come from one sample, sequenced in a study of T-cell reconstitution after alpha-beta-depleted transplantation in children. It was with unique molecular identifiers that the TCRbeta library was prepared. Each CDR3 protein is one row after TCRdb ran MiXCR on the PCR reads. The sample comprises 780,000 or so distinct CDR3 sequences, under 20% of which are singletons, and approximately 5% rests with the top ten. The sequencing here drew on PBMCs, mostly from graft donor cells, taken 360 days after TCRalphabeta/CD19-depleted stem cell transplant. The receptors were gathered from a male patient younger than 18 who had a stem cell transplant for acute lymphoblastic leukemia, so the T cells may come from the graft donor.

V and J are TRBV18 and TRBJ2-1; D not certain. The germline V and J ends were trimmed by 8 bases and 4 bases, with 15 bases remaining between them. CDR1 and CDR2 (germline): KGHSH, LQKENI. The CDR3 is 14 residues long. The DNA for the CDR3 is TGTGCCAGCAAACCGGTCTCTGGTTACAATGAGCAGTTCTTC. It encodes CASKPVSGYNEQFF.

The CDR3 nucleotides are TGTGCCAGCAGCCCCCTGCTGGCCTCTTTGACAGGGTCGCGAGAGACCCAGTACTTC. It translates to CASSPLLASLTGSRETQYF. The rearrangement links TRBV11-2 to TRBJ2-5; 7 bases align to TRBD1. V shed 5 bases and J 4 bases; nucleotides not matched to a gene: 22. The CDR3 loop spans 19 amino acids. Germline V gene data show CDR1 as SGHAT and CDR2 as FQNNGV.

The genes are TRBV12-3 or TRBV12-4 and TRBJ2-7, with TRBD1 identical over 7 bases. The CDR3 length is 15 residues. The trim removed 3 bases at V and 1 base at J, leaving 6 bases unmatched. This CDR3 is CASSFGPGGSYEQYF. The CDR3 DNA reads TGTGCCAGCAGTTTTGGTCCAGGGGGATCCTACGAGCAGTACTTC.

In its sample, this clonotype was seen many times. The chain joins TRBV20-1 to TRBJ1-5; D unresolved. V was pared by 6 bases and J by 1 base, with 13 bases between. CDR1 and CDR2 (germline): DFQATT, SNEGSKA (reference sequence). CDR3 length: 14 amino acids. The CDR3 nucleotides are TGCAGTGCAAAACAGAAGATCAGCAATCAGCCCCAGCATTTT. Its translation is CSAKQKISNQPQHF.

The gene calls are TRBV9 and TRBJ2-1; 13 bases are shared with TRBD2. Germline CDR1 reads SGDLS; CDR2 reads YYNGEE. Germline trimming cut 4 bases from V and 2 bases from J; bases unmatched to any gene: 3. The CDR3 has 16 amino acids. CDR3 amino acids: CASSWTSGRAYNEQFF. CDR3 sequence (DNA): TGTGCCAGCAGCTGGACTAGCGGGAGAGCCTACAATGAGCAGTTCTTC.

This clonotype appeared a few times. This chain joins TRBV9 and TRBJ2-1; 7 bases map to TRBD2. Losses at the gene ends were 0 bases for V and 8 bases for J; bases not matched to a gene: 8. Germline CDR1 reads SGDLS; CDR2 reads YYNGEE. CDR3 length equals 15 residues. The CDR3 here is CASSVDGGRGDEQFF. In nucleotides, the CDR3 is TGTGCCAGCAGCGTAGACGGCGGGAGAGGCGATGAGCAGTTCTTC. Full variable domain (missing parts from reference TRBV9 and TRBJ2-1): DSGVTQTPKHLITATGQRVTLRCSPRSGDLSVYWYQQSLDQGLQFLIQYYNGEERAKGNILERFSAQQFPDLHSELNLSSLELGDSALYFCASSVDGGRGDEQFFGPGTRLTVL.

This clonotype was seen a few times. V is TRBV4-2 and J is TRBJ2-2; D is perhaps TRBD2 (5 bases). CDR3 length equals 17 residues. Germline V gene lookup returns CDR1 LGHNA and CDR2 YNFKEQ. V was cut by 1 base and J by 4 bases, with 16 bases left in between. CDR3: CASSQGGPGLSTGELFF. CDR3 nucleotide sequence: TGTGCCAGCAGCCAAGGGGGTCCAGGACTCTCCACCGGGGAGCTGTTTTTT.

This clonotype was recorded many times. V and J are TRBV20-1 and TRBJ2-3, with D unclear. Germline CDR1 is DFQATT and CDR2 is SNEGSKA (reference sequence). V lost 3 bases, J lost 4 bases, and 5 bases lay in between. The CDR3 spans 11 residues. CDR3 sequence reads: CSARRADTQYF. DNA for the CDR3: TGCAGTGCTAGGCGCGCAGATACGCAGTATTTT.

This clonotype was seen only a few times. The CDR3 is CASSPTTGPYNEQFF. CDR3 coding DNA: TGTGCCAGCTCACCAACGACAGGGCCTTACAATGAGCAGTTCTTC. This sequence joins TRBV18 and TRBJ2-1, with 7 positions matching TRBD1. Germline assignment: CDR1 KGHSH and CDR2 LQKENI. With V trimmed by 2 bases and J by 4 bases, 5 bases remained unmatched. The CDR3 runs 15 residues.